These 21 T cell receptor beta chains originate from one sample sequenced in a study of early stage breast cancer tumors. Assay: immunoSEQ multiplex PCR; the TCRdb copy retains only in-frame clones and omits some. The sample yields fewer than 30,000 clones, about 80% seen once. Sequenced: blood. Source of these receptors: a person aged 55-75 years with breast cancer.

The V gene is TRBV28, the J gene TRBJ2-3; TRBD1 agrees at 8 bases. CDR3 length: 15 residues. Trimming removed 6 bases from V and 8 bases from J; junction bases left unmatched: 13. From germline, CDR1 is MDHEN and CDR2 SYDVKM. The CDR3 DNA reads as TGTGCCAGCAGCCCCCAGGACAGGGATATCGGTACGCAGTATTTT. Its translation is CASSPQDRDIGTQYF.

This clone occurred a few times. The gene calls are TRBV11-2 and TRBJ1-1; perhaps TRBD1 as D (6 bases). CDR3 size: 14 residues. Per the germline V gene, CDR1 is SGHAT and CDR2 is FQNNGV. Trimming removed 0 bases from V and 2 bases from J, with 7 bases in between. CDR3 region: CASSLEQGNTEAFF. As DNA, the CDR3 is TGTGCCAGCAGCTTAGAACAGGGTAACACTGAAGCTTTCTTT.

The genes are TRBV19 and TRBJ2-1, with 7 nucleotides matching TRBD2. This CDR3 contains 16 residues. Germline CDR1 is LNHDA and CDR2 is SQIVND (reference sequence). Losses at the gene ends were 6 bases for V and 4 bases for J; bases not matched to a gene: 12. The CDR3 loop reads CASSKTLAEAYNEQFF. The DNA of the CDR3 is TGTGCCAGTAGCAAAACCCTAGCGGAGGCGTACAATGAGCAGTTCTTC.

The V and J genes are TRBV6-5 and TRBJ1-2; 8 nucleotides line up with TRBD1. Germline V CDR1 and CDR2: MNHEY, SVGAGI. The CDR3 length is 12 residues. J gave up 8 bases and V 5 bases, and 4 bases lay outside the gene matches. CDR3 in DNA: TGTGCCAGCAGTGGACAGGGCGGCGGCTACACCTTC. It yields the protein CASSGQGGGYTF.

This rearrangement joins TRBV19 to TRBJ2-2, with TRBD1 matching 7 bases. CDR3 length: 15 residues. Germline V gene sequence: CDR1 LNHDA, CDR2 SQIVND (reference sequence). V was clipped by 5 bases and J by 4 bases; unmatched bases: 7. CDR3 sequence reads: CASSGKGAATGELFF. The DNA for the CDR3 is TGTGCCAGTAGTGGGAAGGGGGCGGCCACCGGGGAGCTGTTTTTT.

This rearrangement joins TRBV10-1 to TRBJ2-7; 11 nucleotides align to TRBD2. Unmatched junction bases numbered 5, after V lost 4 bases and J lost 0 bases. CDR3 length equals 16 residues. The V gene's germline CDR1 is WNHNN and CDR2 SYGVQD (reference sequence). The CDR3 protein is CASSAAGTSGSYEQYF. CDR3 DNA: TGCGCCAGCAGTGCAGCCGGGACTAGCGGCTCCTACGAGCAGTACTTC.

CDR3 nucleotides: TGCGCCAGCAGCCAGAGGGACAGTAACACTGAAGCTTTCTTT. Its protein is CASSQRDSNTEAFF. The rearrangement links TRBV4-1 to TRBJ1-1, with TRBD1 identical over 7 bases. J was trimmed by 2 bases and V by 3 bases; bases with no gene match: 3. Germline CDR1 is MGHRA and CDR2 is YSYEKL. This CDR3 contains 14 residues.

This chain joins TRBV5-6 and TRBJ1-1; 7 positions agree with TRBD1. With V trimmed by 0 bases and J by 7 bases, 3 bases remained unmatched. Germline loops: CDR1 SGHDT, CDR2 YYEEEE. CDR3 length equals 13 residues. CDR3 protein: CASSLGQGNEAFF. The CDR3 region has the DNA TGTGCCAGCAGCTTGGGACAGGGTAATGAAGCTTTCTTT.

DNA for the CDR3: TGTGCCAGCAGCCGTAATGGGGGGGGGTACACTGAAGCTTTCTTT. Amino acids: CASSRNGGGYTEAFF. V usage is TRBV11-3 and J usage is TRBJ1-1; tentatively, D is TRBD1 (5 bases). The CDR3 covers 15 residues. Looked up from germline, CDR1 is SGHNT and CDR2 is YENEEA. Trimming cost V 5 bases and J 3 bases, with 16 bases left between them.

There are a few counts of this clone. The chain is built from TRBV7-8 and TRBJ2-7, with D perhaps TRBD2 (6 bases). The length of the CDR3 is 14 residues. Germline V lookup: CDR1 SGHVS, CDR2 FQNEAQ. V dropped 7 bases and J dropped 0 bases, with 13 bases sitting between them. The DNA of the CDR3 is TGTGCCAGCATCCATATCGGGGGCTCCTACGAGCAGTACTTC. Residues: CASIHIGGSYEQYF.

The J gene is TRBJ2-4, the V gene TRBV30; 11 nucleotides agree with TRBD2. Germline V gene sequence: CDR1 GTSNPN, CDR2 SVGIG (reference sequence). This CDR3 region has 14 residues. Trimming at V came to 5 bases and at J to 3 bases, leaving 3 bases not matched to a gene. Here the CDR3 DNA reads TGTGCCTGGCTAGGGACTAGCGGCAAAAACATTCAGTACTTC. Its translation is CAWLGTSGKNIQYF. Together with reference TRBV30 and TRBJ2-4, the CDR3 gives the full variable domain: SQTIHQWPATLVQPVGSPLSLECTVEGTSNPNLYWYRQAAGRGLQLLFYSVGIGQISSEVPQNLSASRPQDRQFILSSKKLLLSDSGFYLCAWLGTSGKNIQYFGAGTRLSVL.

This chain uses TRBV19 with TRBJ2-2, with 16 bases fitting TRBD2. The CDR3 length is 18 residues. Germline CDR1 and CDR2: LNHDA and SQIVND (reference sequence). V lost 8 bases and J lost 1; bases outside the gene matches: 7. Here the CDR3 DNA reads TGTGCCAGTGCGGCGGGACTAGCGGGAGGGCGGAACACCGGGGAGCTGTTTTTT. This gives the protein CASAAGLAGGRNTGELFF.

This clone was observed a single time. The V call is TRBV15, the J call TRBJ2-7, with 10 bases identical to TRBD1. The CDR3 runs 14 residues. CDR1 is LNHNV, CDR2 YYDKDF, per germline (reference sequence). After removal of 6 bases from V and 2 bases from J, the junction contained 4 bases not matched to a gene. CDR3: CATRRDRGPYEQYF. In DNA form, the CDR3 reads TGTGCCACCAGGCGGGACAGGGGCCCCTACGAGCAGTACTTC.

The rearrangement links TRBV19 to TRBJ1-1; D is possibly TRBD1 (6 bases). V lost 8 bases, J lost 1 base, and 11 bases lay in between. The length of the CDR3 is 13 residues. Germline CDR1 LNHDA, CDR2 SQIVND (reference sequence). CDR3 amino acids: CASVGTPNTEAFF. The CDR3 DNA is TGTGCCAGTGTGGGGACACCGAACACTGAAGCTTTCTTT.

The rearrangement links TRBV6-1 to TRBJ1-2; the match to TRBD1 covers 8 bases. Trimming at V came to 2 bases and at J to 5 bases, leaving 13 bases not matched to a gene. Germline V gene lookup returns CDR1 MNHNS and CDR2 SASEGT. This CDR3 contains 17 residues. CDR3 DNA sequence: TGTGCCAGCAGTGAAATCGAATTCAGGGGGCGCGGGTATGGCTACACCTTC. This encodes CASSEIEFRGRGYGYTF.

In this sample, this clone turned up a few times. The rearrangement links TRBV6-1 to TRBJ1-1; TRBD1 might be the D (5 bases). V was clipped by 8 bases and J by 3 bases, with 16 bases between them. CDR1 and CDR2 (germline): MNHNS, SASEGT. The CDR3 is 14 amino acids. Here the CDR3 reads CASSVQGRDTEAFF. CDR3 coding DNA: TGTGCCAGCTCTGTGCAGGGCCGGGACACTGAAGCTTTCTTT.

This clone came up a few times. DNA for the CDR3: TGTGCCAGCAGCGAGGACAGGGAAGGTACTGAAGCTTTCTTT. This codes for CASSEDREGTEAFF. The V and J genes are TRBV9 and TRBJ1-1, with 8 bases lining up with TRBD1. Germline V lookup: CDR1 SGDLS, CDR2 YYNGEE. This CDR3 spans 14 amino acids. With 3 bases clipped from V and 5 bases from J, the junction kept 6 bases outside the gene matches.

This clone has only one observation. The chain joins TRBV18 to TRBJ2-7, with 8 bases identical to TRBD1. The ends lost 2 bases at V and 1 base at J; junction bases unmatched: 4. CDR1 and CDR2 (germline): KGHSH, LQKENI. This CDR3 spans 15 amino acids. CDR3 amino acids: CASSPWDRPSYEQYF. In nucleotides, the CDR3 is TGTGCCAGCTCACCATGGGACAGGCCGTCCTACGAGCAGTACTTC. Supplemented by reference TRBV18 and TRBJ2-7, the full variable domain reads NAGVMQNPRHLVRRRGQEARLRCSPMKGHSHVYWYRQLPEEGLKFMVYLQKENIIDESGMPKERFSAEFPKEGPSILRIQQVVRGDSAAYFCASSPWDRPSYEQYFGPGTRLTVT.

CDR3 in amino acids: CSAWDNYEQYF. The CDR3 DNA reads as TGCAGTGCTTGGGACAACTACGAGCAGTACTTC. The V call is TRBV20-1, the J call TRBJ2-7; TRBD1 is a possible D gene (6 bases). Germline V lookup: CDR1 DFQATT, CDR2 SNEGSKA (reference sequence). This CDR3 spans 11 amino acids. The germline V and J ends were trimmed by 5 bases and 3 bases, with 8 bases remaining between them.

This clone appeared once. This sequence joins TRBV7-2 and TRBJ2-5, with a tentative D call TRBD1 (5 bases). The length of the CDR3 is 17 residues. The V end lost 0 bases, the J end lost 1 base, and 15 bases lay between the germline ends. Germline V gene lookup returns CDR1 SGHTA and CDR2 FQGNSA. CDR3 region: CASSLARTGQGQETQYF. The CDR3 DNA is TGTGCCAGCAGCTTAGCGCGGACGGGCCAGGGCCAAGAGACCCAGTACTTC.

The V gene is TRBV9, the J gene TRBJ2-7; the match to TRBD2 covers 10 bases. CDR1 and CDR2 (germline): SGDLS, YYNGEE. V trimming: 3 bases; J trimming: 2 bases; junction bases outside the gene matches: 5. This CDR3 has 15 amino acids. As DNA, the CDR3 is TGTGCCAGCAGCGCACAACTAGCGGGGCCCTACGAGCAGTACTTC. Its translation: CASSAQLAGPYEQYF.